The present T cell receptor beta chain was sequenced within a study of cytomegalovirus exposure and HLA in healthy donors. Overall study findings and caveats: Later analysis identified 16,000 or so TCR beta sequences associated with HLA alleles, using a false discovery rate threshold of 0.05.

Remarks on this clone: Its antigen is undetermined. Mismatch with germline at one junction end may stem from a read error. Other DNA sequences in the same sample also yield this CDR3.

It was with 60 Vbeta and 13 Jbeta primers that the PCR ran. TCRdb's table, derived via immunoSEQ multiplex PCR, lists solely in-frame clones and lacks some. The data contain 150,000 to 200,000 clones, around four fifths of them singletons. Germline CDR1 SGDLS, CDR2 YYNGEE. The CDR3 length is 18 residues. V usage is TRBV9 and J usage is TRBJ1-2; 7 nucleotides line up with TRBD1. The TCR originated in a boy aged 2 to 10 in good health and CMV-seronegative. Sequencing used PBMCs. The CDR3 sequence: CASSVDHARQGANYGYTF. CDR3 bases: TGTGCCAGCAGTGTAGACCATGCCCGACAGGGAGCCAACTATGGCTACACCTTC.